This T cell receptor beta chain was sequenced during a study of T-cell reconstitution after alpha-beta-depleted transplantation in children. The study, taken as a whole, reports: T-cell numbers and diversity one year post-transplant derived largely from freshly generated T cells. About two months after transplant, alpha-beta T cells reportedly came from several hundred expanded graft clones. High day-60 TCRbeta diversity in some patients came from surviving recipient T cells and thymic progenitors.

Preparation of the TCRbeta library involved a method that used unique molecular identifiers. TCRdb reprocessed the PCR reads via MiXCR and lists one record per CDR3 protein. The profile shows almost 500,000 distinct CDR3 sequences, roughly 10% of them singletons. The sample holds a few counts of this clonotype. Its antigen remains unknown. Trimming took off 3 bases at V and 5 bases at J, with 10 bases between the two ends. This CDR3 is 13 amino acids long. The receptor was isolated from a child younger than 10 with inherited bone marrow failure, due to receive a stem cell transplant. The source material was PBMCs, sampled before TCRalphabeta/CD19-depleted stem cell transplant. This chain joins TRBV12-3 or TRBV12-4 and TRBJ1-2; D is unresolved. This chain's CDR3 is CASSFGRPYGYTF. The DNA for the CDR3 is TGTGCCAGCAGTTTTGGGAGGCCATATGGCTACACCTTC.